Only a few counts were recorded for the clone carrying this TCR beta chain. The antigen is undetermined. Germline lookup yields CDR1 MNHNY and CDR2 SVGAGI (reference sequence). The CDR3 has 16 amino acids. V was cut by 3 bases and J by 6 bases, with 17 bases left in between. This specimen belongs to a study of beta chain features in type 1 diabetes. The sequenced template was cDNA made from the entire isolated RNA. TCRdb keeps only in-frame clones here, not all; method: immunoSEQ multiplex PCR. The sample carries 200,000 to 300,000 clones, about 11% recorded once. Whole-study findings and limits: Shorter templates may be favored by PCR, equally so in patients and controls. High-TCR-expressing cells could be over-represented by cDNA sequencing. Within each of all four CD4+ subsets, Type 1 diabetes patients had TCRB CDR3s that were moderately but significantly shorter. Lower insertion and higher deletion counts appeared at VDJ junctions in type 1 diabetes patients.

This chain uses TRBV6-6 with TRBJ2-2, with D uncertain. The sequence came from a man aged 25-45 years with type 1 diabetes. Sequenced sample: naive CD4+ T cells from blood. CDR3 coding DNA: TGTGCCAGCAGTTATTCCGGTGCCCTCCTCGCCGGGGAGCTGTTTTTT. Its protein product is CASSYSGALLAGELFF.